The sequence of this T cell receptor beta chain was determined in a study of beta chain features in type 1 diabetes. Findings of the study overall: Moderately but significantly shorter TCRB CDR3s were found in Type 1 diabetes patients in all four CD4+ subsets.

The entirety of the isolated RNA underwent reverse transcription, so expressed TCRB transcripts were sequenced. The assay was immunoSEQ multiplex PCR, and TCRdb's table has in-frame clones only and misses some. The sample consists of about 230,000 clones, roughly 17% of them appearing once. With regard to this clone: The target antigen is unknown.

The CDR3 has 17 residues. The V gene end was trimmed by 1 base and the J gene end by 1 base; junction bases not matched to a gene: 9. Germline V CDR1 and CDR2: SGHDN, FVKESK. The material sequenced was naive CD4+ T cells from blood. V is TRBV14 and J is TRBJ2-7; 8 nucleotides align to TRBD1. This receptor was taken from a man younger than 45 with type 1 diabetes. In DNA, the CDR3 is TGTGCCAGCAGCCAAGGACCGTGGACAGGGAATTCCTACGAGCAGTACTTC. Translated, it gives CASSQGPWTGNSYEQYF.